This T cell receptor beta chain comes out of a study of CD8 T cells in ankylosing spondylitis. TCRdb processed the 5' RACE reads anew with MiXCR; each CDR3 protein has one entry. Among more than 500,000 distinct CDR3 sequences listed, approximately 5.3% were seen once. At least ten counts were recorded for this clonotype. Its specificity is unknown. CDR3 length equals 11 residues. Germline V gene lookup returns CDR1 SQVTM and CDR2 ANQGSEA. Study-wide results and limits: It appeared that ankylosing spondylitis blood was characterized by a TCR beta motif of fewer than 10 highly homologous variants.

This chain links TRBV29-1 with TRBJ2-5; D remains unclear. The sample was blood, either unsorted or a sorted T cell fraction (not recorded which). This clonotype was sampled from a male donor with ankylosing spondylitis. The CDR3 DNA reads as TGCATCATCAGCTCCCAAGAGACCCAGTACTTC. It codes for CIISSQETQYF. Complete variable domain (other parts from reference TRBV29-1 and TRBJ2-5): SAVISQKPSRDICQRGTSLTIQCQVDSQVTMMFWYRQQPGQSLTLIATANQGSEATYESGFVIDKFPISRPNLTFSTLTVSNMSPEDSSIYLCIISSQETQYFGPGTRLLVL.